This T cell receptor beta chain comes out of a study of blood T cell repertoires in COVID-19. In the original processing: Scientists estimated how many nucleated cells there were by amplifying reference gene primers. The protocol was immunoSEQ multiplex PCR, while the TCRdb copy is restricted to in-frame clones and leaves out a portion. Clonal size and the V and J genes are those of that table, whereas D and trimming came from the DNA. The sample includes approximately 230,000 clones, around 90% of them seen just once. The V gene's germline CDR1 is SGHVS and CDR2 FQNEAQ. Germline trimming cut 5 bases from V and 1 base from J; bases unmatched to any gene: 7. This CDR3 region has 16 residues.

This clonotype originated in a woman in her 50s with acute COVID-19. The specimen sequenced was PBMCs or T cells enriched from blood (not recorded which). This rearrangement joins TRBV7-8 to TRBJ1-5; 8 nucleotides align to TRBD1. For the CDR3, the DNA is TGTGCCAGCAGCATTGACAGGGGCTGGAGCAATCAGCCCCAGCATTTT. This sequence encodes CASSIDRGWSNQPQHF.